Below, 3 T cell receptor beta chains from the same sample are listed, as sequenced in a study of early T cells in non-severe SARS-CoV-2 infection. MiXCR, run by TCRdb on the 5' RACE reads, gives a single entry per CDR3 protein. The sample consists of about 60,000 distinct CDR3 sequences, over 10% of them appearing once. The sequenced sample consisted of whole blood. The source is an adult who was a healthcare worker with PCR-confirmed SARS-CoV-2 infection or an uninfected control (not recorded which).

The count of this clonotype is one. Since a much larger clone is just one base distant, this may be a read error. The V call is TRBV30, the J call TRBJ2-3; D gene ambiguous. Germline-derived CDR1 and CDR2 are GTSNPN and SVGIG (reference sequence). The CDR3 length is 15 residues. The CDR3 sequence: CVWSVLLMTPYTQYF. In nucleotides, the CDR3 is TGTGTCTGGAGTGTACTCCTGATGACACCTTATACGCAGTATTTT.

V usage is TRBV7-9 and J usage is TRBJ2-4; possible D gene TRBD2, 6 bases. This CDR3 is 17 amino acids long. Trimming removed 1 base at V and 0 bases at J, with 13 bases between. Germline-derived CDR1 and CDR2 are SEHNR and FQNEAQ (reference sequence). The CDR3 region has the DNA TGTGCCAGCAGCTTAGGCCACCGGGGAGGAGCCAAAAACATTCAGTACTTC. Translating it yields CASSLGHRGGAKNIQYF.

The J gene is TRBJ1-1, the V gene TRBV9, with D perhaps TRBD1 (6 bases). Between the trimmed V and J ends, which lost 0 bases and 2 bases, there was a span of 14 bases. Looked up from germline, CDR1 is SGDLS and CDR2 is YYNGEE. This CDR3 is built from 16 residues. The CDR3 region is CASSVDPTGLNTEAFF. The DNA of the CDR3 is TGTGCCAGCAGCGTAGACCCTACAGGGCTAAACACTGAAGCTTTCTTT.